The sequence of this TCR beta chain was determined in a study of neurological immune-mediated disorders. As for time point: longitudinal time-point 3. The unsorted libraries originated from 2 million PBMCs that had been stored at -80 C. In its sample, this clonotype was seen once. The cDNA was generated through 5'RACE incorporating 10-nucleotide random UMIs. Each CDR3 protein gets one entry after TCRdb re-called the 5' RACE reads with MiXCR. The sample yields some 89,000 distinct CDR3 sequences, around 4.5% seen once. This CDR3 has 14 amino acids. V was shortened by 5 bases and J by 6 bases, with 17 bases between the two germline ends. Germline lookup yields CDR1 MNHEY and CDR2 SMNVEV (reference sequence).

The sequencing sample was made of PBMCs. This rearrangement joins TRBV27 to TRBJ2-7, with a possible D match to TRBD2 (7 bases). The clonotype originates from a woman aged 55-69 years with multiple sclerosis. The CDR3 DNA is TGTGCCAGCAGTAAGGCGGGGGCCCCCGGCGAGCAGTACTTC. Translating gives CASSKAGAPGEQYF.